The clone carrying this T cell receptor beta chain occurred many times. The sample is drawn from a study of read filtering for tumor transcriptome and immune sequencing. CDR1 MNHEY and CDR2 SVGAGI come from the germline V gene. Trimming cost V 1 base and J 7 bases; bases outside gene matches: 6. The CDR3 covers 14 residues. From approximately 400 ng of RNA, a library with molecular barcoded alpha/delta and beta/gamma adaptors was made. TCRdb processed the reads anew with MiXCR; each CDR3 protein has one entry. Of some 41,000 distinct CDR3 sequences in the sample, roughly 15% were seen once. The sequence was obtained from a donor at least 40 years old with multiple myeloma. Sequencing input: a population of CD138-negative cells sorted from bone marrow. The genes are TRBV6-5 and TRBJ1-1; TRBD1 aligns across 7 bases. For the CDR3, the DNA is TGTGCCAGCAGTTACTTAAGACAGGGTAGTGAAGCTTTCTTT. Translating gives CASSYLRQGSEAFF.